This TCR beta chain originates from a study of cytotoxic CD8 clonotypes in ibrutinib-treated CLL. Background on the study: Of the patients, 11 were relapsed/refractory, about 15 treatment-naive and 17 to 18 IGHV unmutated. Partial responses numbered around 25 and complete responses 2; after a median around 70 months, approximately 14 stayed remitted and approximately twelve progressed. Study results and limitations: Shared public clonotypes were rare, and on treatment they either got smaller or stayed the same.

The germline V gene has CDR1 GTSNPN and CDR2 SVGIG (reference sequence). This CDR3 comprises 14 residues. V was clipped by 0 bases and J by 7 bases, with 15 bases between them. The table came from immunoSEQ multiplex PCR; TCRdb's copy has only in-frame clones and leaves some out. The sample shows about 97,000 clones, around 73% of them seen only once. Cryopreserved PBMCs yielded 1.5 to 2 micrograms of genomic DNA for TCR beta libraries. A remark on this clone: The antigen is unknown.

Sequences were derived from PBMCs, sampled after 12 months of ibrutinib treatment. The receptor was derived from a human donor with chronic lymphocytic leukemia. This chain uses TRBV30 with TRBJ1-2, with a weak D call TRBD1 (6 bases). CDR3 loop: CAWSVQGAGGGYTF. CDR3 nucleotide sequence: TGTGCCTGGAGTGTACAGGGAGCCGGGGGTGGCTACACCTTC.